The rows below give T cell receptor beta chains drawn from one sample of a study of cytomegalovirus exposure and HLA in healthy donors. Only in-frame clones appear in the TCRdb table, and some are missing; sequencing was by immunoSEQ multiplex PCR. The sample consists of roughly 200,000 clones, around 80% of them appearing once. The sequencing sample was made of PBMCs. The receptors stem from a woman aged 18-29 years in good health and CMV-seronegative. CDR3s leave out the opening cysteine and the closing phenylalanine or tryptophan. Fields, in order: CDR3 protein, V gene, clone size, J gene. Clone size is not always given. Where it is, it says once, few, many or a class for expanded clones.

cdr3_aa: ASSSREAGDRNEQF; v_call: TRBV28; clone_size: -; j_call: TRBJ2-1
cdr3_aa: ASSSNLVANEAF; v_call: TRBV7-9; clone_size: -; j_call: TRBJ1-1
cdr3_aa: ASCSGGKGHGEQF; v_call: TRBV28; clone_size: -; j_call: TRBJ2-1
cdr3_aa: ATSRGRSGGPYEQY; v_call: TRBV15; clone_size: -; j_call: TRBJ2-7
cdr3_aa: ASSYSEGQDNSPLH; v_call: TRBV6-5; clone_size: -; j_call: TRBJ1-6
cdr3_aa: ASRTSGGSNEQF; v_call: TRBV6-6; clone_size: -; j_call: TRBJ2-1
cdr3_aa: ASSLGHQPQH; v_call: TRBV28; clone_size: -; j_call: TRBJ1-5
cdr3_aa: ASSVMAYGYT; v_call: TRBV9; clone_size: -; j_call: TRBJ1-2
cdr3_aa: ASSLGQGAPNTEAF; v_call: TRBV5-1; clone_size: -; j_call: TRBJ1-1
cdr3_aa: ASQRQGASTDTQY; v_call: TRBV2; clone_size: -; j_call: TRBJ2-3
cdr3_aa: ARVGTGWDNEQF; v_call: TRBV7-9; clone_size: -; j_call: TRBJ2-1
cdr3_aa: ASSVGTSGSYEQY; v_call: TRBV9; clone_size: -; j_call: TRBJ2-7
cdr3_aa: ASSRQGAQETQY; v_call: TRBV6-5; clone_size: -; j_call: TRBJ2-5
cdr3_aa: ASSSQLKQGHNEQF; v_call: TRBV7-9; clone_size: -; j_call: TRBJ2-1
cdr3_aa: ASSAQTGGIDGYT; v_call: TRBV9; clone_size: -; j_call: TRBJ1-2
cdr3_aa: ATSRDRVHLMSTGELF; v_call: TRBV15; clone_size: -; j_call: TRBJ2-2
cdr3_aa: ASSPLTGVNTEAF; v_call: TRBV19; clone_size: -; j_call: TRBJ1-1
cdr3_aa: ATSRERTGFQPQH; v_call: TRBV15; clone_size: -; j_call: TRBJ1-5
cdr3_aa: ASSLRTGIYSNQPQH; v_call: TRBV7-8; clone_size: once; j_call: TRBJ1-5
cdr3_aa: ASSLGNLAISSYEQY; v_call: TRBV13; clone_size: -; j_call: TRBJ2-7
cdr3_aa: ASSQDPRDTDTQY; v_call: TRBV4-1; clone_size: once; j_call: TRBJ2-3
cdr3_aa: ASSSPGHGSYNEQF; v_call: TRBV7-9; clone_size: -; j_call: TRBJ2-1
cdr3_aa: ASSRSAAGANVLT; v_call: TRBV4-2; clone_size: -; j_call: TRBJ2-6
cdr3_aa: ASSYSRVNTEAF; v_call: TRBV6-6; clone_size: -; j_call: TRBJ1-1
cdr3_aa: ASSAALLSLEAF; v_call: TRBV7-2; clone_size: few; j_call: TRBJ1-1